The clone carrying this TCR beta chain was observed at least ten times. What it recognizes is unknown. These data originate in a study of Graves' ophthalmopathy and Graves' hyperthyroidism. Study findings and constraints: In blood, most expanded thyroid clonotypes above 0.001 frequency were also detected.

CDR1 and CDR2 (germline): KGHSH, LQKENI. Trimming took 2 bases from V and 2 from J, leaving 12 bases between them. This CDR3 comprises 15 residues. Researchers took RNA transcripts and amplified TCR beta CDR3 regions from them. HTBI-primed RT-PCR formed the first round, and a multiplex PCR formed the second. Via MiXCR, TCRdb re-called the multiplex PCR reads, giving one row per CDR3 protein. The sample has roughly 380,000 distinct CDR3 sequences; 15% to 17% are singletons. This TCR derives from a young woman with stable Graves' hyperthyroidism. The source material was peripheral blood. The J gene is TRBJ1-2, the V gene TRBV18; D gene unclear. CDR3 loop: CASSPWAAINYGYTF. In nucleotides, the CDR3 is TGTGCCAGCTCACCATGGGCAGCAATCAACTATGGCTACACCTTC.